These 24 T cell receptor beta chains came from one sample sequenced in a study of blood T cell repertoires in COVID-19. The table came from immunoSEQ multiplex PCR; TCRdb's copy has only in-frame clones and leaves some out. The top ten clones hold around 0.84% of a sample with 200,000 to 250,000 clones, around nine tenths of them seen once. The sequencing sample was made of peripheral blood. The source is a man in his 60s with COVID-19, enrolled during active disease.

The gene calls are TRBV19 and TRBJ2-1; D is perhaps TRBD1 (5 bases). This CDR3 has 18 amino acids. The germline V and J ends were trimmed by 3 bases and 4 bases, with 22 bases remaining between them. Germline CDR1 reads LNHDA; CDR2 reads SQIVND (reference sequence). CDR3 bases: TGTGCCAGTAGTATGGGCCCACCCGACAGCTCCCTATACAATGAGCAGTTCTTC. Its translation: CASSMGPPDSSLYNEQFF.

The rearrangement links TRBV9 to TRBJ1-1; no clear D gene. The ends were cut back, 1 base at V and 6 bases at J, with 10 bases in the middle. The CDR3 runs 13 residues. CDR1 is SGDLS, CDR2 YYNGEE, per germline. Here the CDR3 reads CASSVLVEAEAFF. In DNA, the CDR3 is TGTGCCAGCAGCGTATTGGTGGAGGCTGAAGCTTTCTTT. Complete variable domain (other parts from reference TRBV9 and TRBJ1-1): DSGVTQTPKHLITATGQRVTLRCSPRSGDLSVYWYQQSLDQGLQFLIQYYNGEERAKGNILERFSAQQFPDLHSELNLSSLELGDSALYFCASSVLVEAEAFFGQGTRLTVV.

The V gene is TRBV5-1, the J gene TRBJ2-1; 9 nucleotides align to TRBD1. The trim removed 4 bases at V and 5 bases at J, leaving 7 bases unmatched. Germline V CDR1 and CDR2: SGHRS, YFSETQ. This CDR3 has 15 amino acids. DNA for the CDR3: TGCGCCAGCAGCCCGTCCGGACAGGGGAACAATGAGCAGTTCTTC. Translating it yields CASSPSGQGNNEQFF.

The rearrangement joins TRBV11-1 to TRBJ2-7, with D tentatively TRBD2 (6 bases). The V end lost 3 bases, the J end lost 1 base, and 16 bases lay between the germline ends. The germline gives CDR1 SGHAT, CDR2 FQDESV (reference sequence). CDR3 size: 16 residues. CDR3 in amino acids: CASSFFRDSPSYEQYF. The CDR3 DNA reads as TGTGCCAGCAGCTTTTTCCGGGACTCCCCTTCCTACGAGCAGTACTTC.

The rearrangement uses TRBV7-3 and TRBJ2-3, with TRBD2 as a possible D gene (6 bases). Trimming removed 3 bases from V and 5 bases from J, with 18 bases in between. CDR1 and CDR2 from the germline V gene are SGHTA and FQGTGA. The CDR3 length is 16 residues. CDR3 sequence reads: CASSFRAASVGDTQYF. For the CDR3, the DNA is TGTGCCAGCAGCTTCAGGGCGGCTAGCGTAGGAGATACGCAGTATTTT.

This chain joins TRBV3-1 (or the pseudogene TRBV3-2) and TRBJ2-1; 10 positions match TRBD2. The CDR3 extends over 17 amino acids. Germline V gives CDR1 LGHDT, CDR2 YNNKEL (reference sequence). V lost 1 base to trimming and J lost 3 bases; unmatched junction nucleotides: 6. The chain's CDR3 is CASSQVWLAGVYNEQFF. The CDR3 DNA sequence: TGTGCCAGCAGCCAAGTGTGGCTAGCGGGGGTCTACAATGAGCAGTTCTTC.

The rearrangement uses TRBV6-5 and TRBJ1-3; tentatively, D is TRBD1 (5 bases). Trimming removed 7 bases from V and 3 bases from J, with 10 bases in between. From germline, CDR1 is MNHEY and CDR2 SVGAGI. The CDR3 runs to 13 residues. As DNA, the CDR3 is TGTGCCAGCACTCGGGGGGTTGGAAACACCATATATTTT. This encodes CASTRGVGNTIYF.

The sample holds one count of this clone. The chain has TRBV7-9 and TRBJ1-5, with 8 bases lining up with TRBD1. V gave up 5 bases and J gave up 6 bases; unmatched junction bases: 6. Germline V gene data show CDR1 as SEHNR and CDR2 as FQNEAQ (reference sequence). The CDR3 consists of 14 residues. This chain's CDR3 is CASSPQGDGQPQHF. The CDR3 DNA sequence: TGTGCCAGCAGCCCACAGGGGGACGGTCAGCCCCAGCATTTT.

The chain has TRBV25-1 and TRBJ1-2; no firm D call. Germline V lookup: CDR1 MGHDK, CDR2 SYGVNS. Trimming took 5 bases from V and 2 from J, leaving 9 bases between them. The CDR3 runs to 13 residues. Written as DNA, the CDR3 is TGTGCCAGCAGTCGGACTGAGAACTATGGCTACACCTTC. Amino acids: CASSRTENYGYTF.

The chain carries TRBV29-1 and TRBJ1-5; D gene ambiguous. Germline lookup yields CDR1 SQVTM and CDR2 ANQGSEA. The CDR3 runs 12 residues. The V end was cut by 4 bases, the J end by 4 bases, with 8 bases between. CDR3 coding DNA: TGCAGCGTTGTGAGCGGGAATCAGCCCCAGCATTTT. Translated, it gives CSVVSGNQPQHF.

This clone has more than one count but fewer than ten. This sequence joins TRBV4-2 and TRBJ2-2, with 10 bases lining up with TRBD1. CDR3 length: 18 amino acids. V lost 0 bases, J lost 1 base, and 5 bases stayed unmatched. Germline CDR1 LGHNA, CDR2 YNFKEQ. The CDR3 sequence: CASSQDHRTGGNTGELFF. CDR3 coding DNA: TGTGCCAGCAGCCAAGACCATCGGACAGGGGGGAACACCGGGGAGCTGTTTTTT.

The chain employs TRBV7-9 and TRBJ1-3, with D tentatively TRBD1 (5 bases). The germline V gene has CDR1 SEHNR and CDR2 FQNEAQ (reference sequence). V lost 5 bases to trimming and J lost 0 bases, with 14 bases between them. CDR3 size: 16 residues. The CDR3 DNA sequence: TGTGCCAGCAGCCCGGGACTTTTCAGCTCTGGAAACACCATATATTTT. It yields the protein CASSPGLFSSGNTIYF.

The chain combines TRBV5-1 with TRBJ1-2; possibly TRBD1 for D (5 bases). The V end lost 5 bases, the J end lost 7 bases, and 15 bases lay between the germline ends. The CDR3 spans 13 residues. Per the germline V gene, CDR1 is SGHRS and CDR2 is YFSETQ. CDR3 sequence reads: CASRLSTGGGYTF. The CDR3 nucleotides are TGCGCCAGCAGATTAAGTACAGGCGGTGGCTACACCTTC. The whole variable domain, filled in from reference TRBV5-1 and TRBJ1-2, reads KAGVTQTPRYLIKTRGQQVTLSCSPISGHRSVSWYQQTPGQGLQFLFEYFSETQRNKGNFPGRFSGRQFSNSRSEMNVSTLELGDSALYLCASRLSTGGGYTFGSGTRLTVV.

This chain uses TRBV21-1 with TRBJ1-2. TRBV21-1 is a pseudogene. The CDR3 covers 15 residues. The CDR3 DNA sequence: TGTGCCAGCAGCAATTCAAGGCTATCGAGGAATGGCTACACCTTC. Translating gives CASSNSRLSRNGYTF.

CDR3 nucleotides: TGTGCCAGTACCCACCACGAGGGAGGCTCCTACAATGAGCAGTTCTTC. As protein: CASTHHEGGSYNEQFF. This chain connects TRBV19 to TRBJ2-1; D is perhaps TRBD2 (6 bases). The germline V and J ends were trimmed by 7 bases and 0 bases, with 16 bases remaining between them. In germline, CDR1 is LNHDA, CDR2 SQIVND (reference sequence). CDR3 length: 16 amino acids.

The chain joins TRBV7-9 to TRBJ2-1, with 7 nucleotides matching TRBD2. Trimming removed 5 bases from V and 7 bases from J; junction bases left unmatched: 2. CDR3 size: 12 residues. The germline V gene has CDR1 SEHNR and CDR2 FQNEAQ (reference sequence). CDR3 loop: CASSGGENEQFF. DNA for the CDR3: TGTGCCAGCAGCGGGGGGGAGAATGAGCAGTTCTTC.

The V and J genes are TRBV7-2 and TRBJ1-2, with D tentatively TRBD1 (5 bases). Deletions cut 1 base from V and 4 bases from J, with 10 bases between. The CDR3 consists of 14 residues. Germline V gene sequence: CDR1 SGHTA, CDR2 FQGNSA. Written as DNA, the CDR3 is TGTGCCAGCAGCTTAGTTGGAGGGACCTATGGCTACACCTTC. Amino acid sequence: CASSLVGGTYGYTF.

The chain's CDR3 is CASTGRQGREKLFF. CDR3 in DNA: TGTGCCAGCACCGGGCGGCAGGGCCGGGAAAAACTGTTTTTT. The rearrangement links TRBV28 to TRBJ1-4, with D possibly TRBD1 on 5 matching bases. CDR1 is MDHEN, CDR2 SYDVKM, per germline. CDR3 length: 14 amino acids. V lost 7 bases to trimming and J lost 8 bases, with 17 bases between them.

This rearrangement joins TRBV19 to TRBJ2-2; 10 bases are a match to TRBD2. Per the germline V gene, CDR1 is LNHDA and CDR2 is SQIVND (reference sequence). V shed 9 bases, J shed 5 bases, and the junction held 12 bases outside the gene matches. The CDR3 has 16 residues. This chain's CDR3 is CASRGTIAGGTGELFF. The DNA for the CDR3 is TGTGCCAGCAGAGGAACAATAGCGGGGGGTACCGGGGAGCTGTTTTTT.

The rearrangement links TRBV7-2 to TRBJ2-2; 9 nucleotides agree with TRBD2. Germline loops: CDR1 SGHTA, CDR2 FQGNSA. Germline trimming cut 6 bases from V and 7 bases from J; bases unmatched to any gene: 9. The CDR3 sequence is 15 residues long. CDR3 DNA: TGTGCCAGCAGTCTGGGGACTAGCAATATCGGGGAGCTGTTTTTT. Its protein is CASSLGTSNIGELFF.

This clone came up once. The rearrangement joins TRBV19 to TRBJ1-1; D is undetermined. The germline V gene has CDR1 LNHDA and CDR2 SQIVND (reference sequence). V was shortened by 5 bases and J by 0 bases, with 7 bases between the two germline ends. This CDR3 has 13 amino acids. The CDR3 nucleotides read TGTGCCAGTAGTGCAGAAATGAACACTGAAGCTTTCTTT. Translation: CASSAEMNTEAFF.

V gene TRBV5-1 combines with J gene TRBJ2-2; D gene ambiguous. The CDR3 runs 13 residues. V was shortened by 5 bases and J by 3 bases, with 8 bases between the two germline ends. Germline CDR1 SGHRS, CDR2 YFSETQ. CDR3 loop: CASSLEYTGELFF. CDR3 bases: TGCGCCAGCAGTCTCGAGTACACCGGGGAGCTGTTTTTT.

The V gene is TRBV6-5, the J gene TRBJ2-7; D is perhaps TRBD2 (6 bases). Germline V lookup: CDR1 MNHEY, CDR2 SVGAGI. Trimming stripped 8 bases from V and 6 bases from J, with 14 bases between. The CDR3 is made up of 12 amino acids. The CDR3 coding sequence is TGTGCCAGCGGCGAGCGGGCTCTCGAGCAGTACTTC. It specifies CASGERALEQYF.

The J gene is TRBJ2-7, the V gene TRBV2, with D possibly matching TRBD1 (5 bases). Germline loops: CDR1 SNHLY, CDR2 FYNNEI. The CDR3 has 13 amino acids. The V and J ends lost 6 bases and 2 bases respectively, with 11 bases between them. The CDR3 region is CASSVSGTYEQYF. The CDR3 region has the DNA TGTGCCAGCAGCGTCTCAGGGACCTACGAGCAGTACTTC.